This note documents a single T cell receptor beta chain sequence. Its specificity is not known. This entry belongs to a study of PD-1 blockade in classical Hodgkin lymphoma. Study-wide points: Relapsed/refractory patients reportedly had the lowest baseline TCR diversity, below newly diagnosed patients, who were below healthy donors. Complete responders started with a diversity level that resembled newly diagnosed patients at baseline. By C4D1 there was a significant rise in CD4+ TCR diversity but not in CD8+ TCR diversity. Sources of repertoire differences remain undefined, possibly disease activity or prior therapy.

Using immunoSEQ multiplex PCR, the repertoire was profiled, and TCRdb retains in-frame clones only, with some absent. The top ten clones hold approximately 2.4% of a sample with roughly 81,000 clones, around 90% of them seen once. Each patient's relapse followed autologous stem cell transplantation, and brentuximab vedotin exposure varied. The CDR3 runs to 16 residues. Germline lookup yields CDR1 SGDLS and CDR2 YYNGEE. V was trimmed by 6 bases and J by 0 bases, leaving 18 bases between them. The sequences come from peripheral blood mononuclear cells (PBMCs), collected before the second cycle of nivolumab. The TCR comes from a human donor with classical Hodgkin lymphoma. The chain joins TRBV9 to TRBJ1-1; D ambiguous. The CDR3: CASTDPRRVLNTEAFF. As DNA, the CDR3 is TGTGCCAGCACCGACCCCCGAAGGGTCCTGAACACTGAAGCTTTCTTT.